The present entry profiles one T cell receptor beta chain with its context. Its antigen is as yet unknown. TCRdb used MiXCR to reprocess the 5' RACE reads, holding one entry per CDR3 protein. The sample lists 350,000 to 550,000 distinct CDR3 sequences, 26% occurring once. These data are taken from a study of CD8 T cells in ankylosing spondylitis. Overall study findings and caveats: A TCR beta motif of eight highly homologous variants appeared characteristic of ankylosing spondylitis blood.

The germline V gene encodes CDR1 MDHEN and CDR2 SYDVKM. V gave up 5 bases and J gave up 7 bases, with 15 bases separating them. This CDR3 region has 14 residues. Sequenced: blood, either unsorted or a sorted T cell fraction (not recorded which). The chain employs TRBV28 and TRBJ1-5; D call uncertain. This clonotype originated in a male donor with ankylosing spondylitis. The CDR3 nucleotides are TGTGCCAGCAGTCCACTTTTGGCGGGGCAGCCCCAGCATTTT. This gives the protein CASSPLLAGQPQHF. Full variable domain (rest looked up from reference TRBV28 and TRBJ1-5): DVKVTQSSRYLVKRTGEKVFLECVQDMDHENMFWYRQDPGLGLRLIYFSYDVKMKEKGDIPEGYSVSREKKERFSLILESASTNQTSMYLCASSPLLAGQPQHFGDGTRLSIL.